Each of the 8 T cell receptor beta chains below was sequenced from the same sample in a study of T cells after yellow fever vaccination. Each CDR3 protein gets one entry after TCRdb re-called the 5' RACE reads with MiXCR. The sample contains 250,000 to 300,000 distinct CDR3 sequences, about 5.2% of which appear only once. The sequences come from CD4+ T cells sorted from PBMCs, collected on the day of the yellow fever booster vaccination. Receptors originate from a man between 18 and 35 years old who received the YFV17D yellow fever vaccine.

This clonotype was picked up many times. The rearrangement links TRBV7-9 to TRBJ2-3; TRBD2 matches 7 bases. After removal of 1 base from V and 1 base from J, the junction contained 5 bases not matched to a gene. Germline V gene lookup returns CDR1 SEHNR and CDR2 FQNEAQ (reference sequence). The CDR3 consists of 16 residues. The CDR3 loop reads CASSLGGLAGTDTQYF. The CDR3 DNA follows: TGTGCCAGCAGCTTAGGTGGTCTAGCGGGCACAGATACGCAGTATTTT.

This clonotype was counted a few times. The chain employs TRBV20-1 and TRBJ2-3; D might be TRBD2 (5 bases). The V gene's germline CDR1 is DFQATT and CDR2 SNEGSKA (reference sequence). This CDR3 comprises 15 residues. Trimming took 0 bases from V and 6 from J, leaving 16 bases between them. The CDR3 here is CSARDRRRDHDTQYF. The DNA of the CDR3 is TGCAGTGCTAGAGATCGGCGACGGGATCATGATACGCAGTATTTT.

The table lists this clonotype with a few counts. The chain has TRBV20-1 and TRBJ1-6, with 7 bases fitting TRBD1. The CDR3 is made up of 15 amino acids. Trimming cost V 0 bases and J 8 bases; bases outside gene matches: 7. Germline assignment: CDR1 DFQATT and CDR2 SNEGSKA (reference sequence). DNA for the CDR3: TGCAGTGCTAGAGAAAGACAGGGTGCGGATTCACCCCTCCACTTT. Translation: CSARERQGADSPLHF.

This clonotype was observed many times. The V and J genes are TRBV12-3 or TRBV12-4 and TRBJ2-3; D is perhaps TRBD2 (7 bases). The CDR3 is made up of 13 amino acids. V was clipped by 10 bases and J by 1 base, with 12 bases between them. The CDR3 protein is CATRGAGTDTQYF. The CDR3 coding sequence is TGTGCCACCCGGGGGGCCGGCACAGATACGCAGTATTTT.

The rearrangement links TRBV3-1 to TRBJ1-2; D not resolved. V lost 0 bases and J 4 bases, leaving 9 bases between the germline ends. The germline CDR1 and CDR2 sequences are LGHDT and YNNKEL (reference sequence). The CDR3 is made up of 14 amino acids. The CDR3 here is CASSQEGGSYGYTF. For the CDR3, the DNA is TGTGCCAGCAGCCAAGAGGGCGGGAGCTATGGCTACACCTTC.

This clonotype has only a few counts. The rearrangement uses TRBV20-1 and TRBJ1-1; TRBD1 matches at 9 bases. This CDR3 has 13 amino acids. Germline CDR1 reads DFQATT; CDR2 reads SNEGSKA (reference sequence). The ends lost 6 bases at V and 4 bases at J; junction bases unmatched: 6. CDR3 region: CSARQGESTEAFF. The DNA for the CDR3 is TGCAGTGCGAGACAGGGGGAGTCCACTGAAGCTTTCTTT.

In this sample, this clonotype turned up many times. The J gene is TRBJ2-1, the V gene TRBV7-9; 7 bases line up with TRBD2. The length of the CDR3 is 16 residues. Germline loops: CDR1 SEHNR, CDR2 FQNEAQ (reference sequence). The V segment lost 4 bases and the J segment 16 bases; nucleotides outside the gene matches: 22. The CDR3 reads CASSSEFREAGSRNFF. In DNA, the CDR3 is TGTGCCAGCAGCTCGGAGTTTCGGGAAGCGGGGAGTCGTAATTTCTTC.

This clonotype was seen repeatedly, ten times or more. The rearrangement joins TRBV6-1 to TRBJ2-7; 9 nucleotides agree with TRBD1. Germline V gene lookup returns CDR1 MNHNS and CDR2 SASEGT. With V trimmed by 5 bases and J by 5 bases, 4 bases remained unmatched. The CDR3 is 13 residues long. The CDR3 nucleotides read TGTGCCAGCAGTCCGGACAGGGGCGACGAGCAGTACGTC. Encoded protein: CASSPDRGDEQYV.